This is a list of T cell receptor beta chains from one sample in a study of cytomegalovirus exposure and HLA in healthy donors. Sequencing used immunoSEQ multiplex PCR; TCRdb keeps in-frame clones, though not all of them. The sample lists around 150,000 clones, 70% to 85% occurring once. The sample was PBMCs. The receptor set was obtained from a male donor in good health and CMV-seronegative. CDR3s include the opening cysteine and the closing phenylalanine or tryptophan. Each record gives: J gene, D gene, V gene, CDR3 protein. D genes are given only for firm matches.

>TRBJ2-1|TRBD2|TRBV7-9
CASSGLGAYNEQFF
>TRBJ1-2|TRBD1|TRBV11-2
CASSLGQGTGYTF
>TRBJ2-3|.|TRBV5-4
CASSVPGLGGDTQYF
>TRBJ2-5|TRBD2|TRBV7-8
CASRTSGGPQETQYF
>TRBJ2-1|TRBD2|TRBV7-9
CASSLPLLAGVDYNEQFF
>TRBJ2-7|TRBD2|TRBV6-6
CASSPGLAVSYEQYF
>TRBJ1-2|TRBD1|TRBV19
CASSITGQGIYGYTF
>TRBJ2-2|TRBD2|TRBV30
CAWHTGLAGGGGELFF
>TRBJ1-1|.|TRBV30
CAWSVSRSTEAFF
>TRBJ2-1|.|TRBV5-4
CASSFRSVDEQFF
>TRBJ2-7|.|TRBV28
CASRGQSSYEQYF
>TRBJ1-1|.|TRBV7-2
CASSLFWTVANTEAFF
>TRBJ2-1|.|TRBV27
CASSRHPNEQFF
>TRBJ2-7|TRBD2|TRBV7-2
CASSRSGGAYEQYF
>TRBJ2-2|TRBD2|TRBV7-8
CASSPHRGGSIPGELFF
>TRBJ2-1|TRBD2|TRBV11-2
CASSFRLAGVVNEQFF
>TRBJ2-7|TRBD1|TRBV5-1
CASSKLGQGDYEQYF
>TRBJ2-4|.|TRBV6-5
CASSYAGPKNIQYF
>TRBJ2-1|TRBD2|TRBV10-3
CAISESAGGPGEQFF
>TRBJ2-7|.|TRBV6-5
CASRALDSSYEQYF
>TRBJ2-1|TRBD2|TRBV7-2
CASSRFTRTSDGEQFF
>TRBJ1-2|.|TRBV5-4
CASSSGLVYGYTF
>TRBJ1-1|.|TRBV9
CASSVDPRGGTEAFF
>TRBJ1-2|TRBD1|TRBV5-1
CASSLDWQGVYGYTF
>TRBJ2-2|TRBD1|TRBV11-3
CASSSDRGMNTGELFF
>TRBJ2-7|.|TRBV28
CASTISSSYEQYF
>TRBJ2-5|.|TRBV9
CASSVDGNQETQYF
>TRBJ1-2|TRBD1|TRBV14
CASSQDWAPRTGKEYGYTF
>TRBJ1-4|.|TRBV7-9
CASSFGQNNEKLFF
>TRBJ1-3|.|TRBV11-1
CASSYQTGLSSGNTIYF
>TRBJ2-2|TRBD2|TRBV7-9
CASSSRTSGSSGELFF
>TRBJ1-2|.|TRBV19
CASSMGGTYGYTF
>TRBJ1-3|.|TRBV13
CASSLGRSTGNTIYF
>TRBJ1-6|.|TRBV11-2
CASSFRGRNSPLHF
>TRBJ2-1|TRBD2|TRBV5-1
CASSLTGGAVNEQFF
>TRBJ2-5|.|TRBV5-4
CASSLSRAETQYF
>TRBJ1-1|.|TRBV2
CASSRRTSLNTEAFF
>TRBJ2-7|TRBD1|TRBV18
CASSQGQGVLYEQYF
>TRBJ2-1|TRBD2|TRBV5-1
CASSLVFERDNEQFF